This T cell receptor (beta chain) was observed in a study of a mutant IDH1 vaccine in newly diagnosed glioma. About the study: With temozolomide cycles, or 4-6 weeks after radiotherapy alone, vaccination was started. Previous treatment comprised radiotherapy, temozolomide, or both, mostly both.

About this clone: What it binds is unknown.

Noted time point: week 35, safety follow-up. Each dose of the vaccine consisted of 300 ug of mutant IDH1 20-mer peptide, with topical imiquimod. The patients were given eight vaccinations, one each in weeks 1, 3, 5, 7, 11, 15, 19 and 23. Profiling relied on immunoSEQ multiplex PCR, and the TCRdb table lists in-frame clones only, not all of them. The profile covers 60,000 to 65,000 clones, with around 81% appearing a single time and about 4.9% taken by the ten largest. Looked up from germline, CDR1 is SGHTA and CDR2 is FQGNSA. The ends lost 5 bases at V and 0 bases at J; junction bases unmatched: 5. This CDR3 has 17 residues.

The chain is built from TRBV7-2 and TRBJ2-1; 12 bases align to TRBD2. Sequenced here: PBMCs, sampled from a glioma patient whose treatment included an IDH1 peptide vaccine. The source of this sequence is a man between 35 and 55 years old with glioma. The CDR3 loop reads CASSPTSGGPSYNEQFF. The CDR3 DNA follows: TGTGCCAGCAGCCCGACTAGCGGGGGCCCCTCCTACAATGAGCAGTTCTTC.